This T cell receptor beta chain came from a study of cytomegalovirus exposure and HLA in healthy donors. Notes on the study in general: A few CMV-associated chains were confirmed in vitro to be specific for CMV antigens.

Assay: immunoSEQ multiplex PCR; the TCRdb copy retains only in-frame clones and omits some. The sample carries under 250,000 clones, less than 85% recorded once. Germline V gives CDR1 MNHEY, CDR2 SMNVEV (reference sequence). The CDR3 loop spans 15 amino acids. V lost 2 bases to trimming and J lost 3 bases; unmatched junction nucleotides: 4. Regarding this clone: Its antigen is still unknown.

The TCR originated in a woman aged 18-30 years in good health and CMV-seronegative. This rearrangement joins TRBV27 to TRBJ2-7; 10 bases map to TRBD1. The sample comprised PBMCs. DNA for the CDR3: TGTGCCAGCAGTTTACCGGGACAGGGGCTCTACGAGCAGTACTTC. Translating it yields CASSLPGQGLYEQYF.